These 4 T cell receptor beta chains originate from one sample sequenced in a study of cytomegalovirus exposure and HLA in healthy donors. Primers: 60 Vbeta forward and 13 Jbeta reverse. Sequenced by immunoSEQ multiplex PCR; TCRdb stores in-frame clones only, minus some. The sample lists some 67,000 clones; 75% were seen once. Material for sequencing was PBMCs. These receptors all come from a man in his fifties or sixties in good health and CMV-seropositive.

The gene calls are TRBV4-1 and TRBJ2-6, with a weak D call TRBD1 (5 bases). Germline loops: CDR1 MGHRA, CDR2 YSYEKL. Deletions cut 0 bases from V and 0 bases from J, with 18 bases between. The CDR3 length is 20 residues. CDR3 amino acids: CASSQDRQYSPYSGANVLTF. CDR3 DNA sequence: TGCGCCAGCAGCCAAGACCGACAGTACTCACCTTACTCTGGGGCCAACGTCCTGACTTTC.

The V call is TRBV11-3, the J call TRBJ2-1, with TRBD2 identical over 11 bases. This CDR3 is built from 15 residues. The V gene end was trimmed by 3 bases and the J gene end by 9 bases; junction bases not matched to a gene: 7. Germline CDR1 reads SGHNT; CDR2 reads YENEEA. The CDR3 spells CASSLLAGGPSEQFF. As DNA, the CDR3 is TGTGCCAGCAGCTTGTTAGCGGGAGGGCCAAGTGAGCAGTTCTTC.

This chain connects TRBV29-1 to TRBJ2-1, with 10 positions matching TRBD2. From germline, CDR1 is SQVTM and CDR2 ANQGSEA. This CDR3 has 15 residues. V shed 5 bases, J shed 7 bases, and the junction held 11 bases outside the gene matches. The CDR3 sequence is CSVTLLAGVGNEQFF. The CDR3 DNA reads TGCAGCGTTACCCTCCTAGCGGGAGTGGGGAATGAGCAGTTCTTC.

About this clone itself: One junction end disagrees with the germline gene, perhaps due to a read error. The rearrangement links TRBV11-3 to TRBJ1-1; D remains unclear. Germline V lookup: CDR1 SGHNT, CDR2 YENEEA. The CDR3 has 11 amino acids. CDR3 sequence (DNA): TGTGCCAGCAGCTATGGAGAGGAGGTGATTTTC. Translation: CASSYGEEVIF.